Shown below are 18 T cell receptor beta chains from a single sample sequenced in a study of T cells in Graves' hyperthyroidism and ophthalmopathy (dated by TCRdb to about 2019). The library relied on multiplex PCR. Sequencing used an Illumina HiSeq 2000. Amplification of TCR beta CDR3 regions was carried out from RNA transcripts. For the first round of RT-PCR on the TCR CDR3, the HTBI primer set was used together with the Qiagen OneStep RT-PCR kit. The public reads were reprocessed in TCRdb via fastp at Q25 and MiXCR, keeping in-frame beta chains. Duplicate CDR3 protein sequences are folded into a single record with the most common DNA and genes. Across this sample there are hundreds of thousands of distinct CDR3 sequences, with roughly 14% seen only once. The ten largest clones add up to approximately 13% of the sample. Specimen: blood. These receptors were collected from a young man with Graves' ophthalmopathy.

The DNA for the CDR3 is TGTGCCAGCAGCGTAGCATTCGGGAGTACTTATGAGCAGTTCTTC. Encoded protein: CASSVAFGSTYEQFF. V gene TRBV9 combines with J gene TRBJ2-1; tentatively, D is TRBD2 (6 bases). Trimming cost V 0 bases and J 8 bases, with 15 bases left between them. Germline-derived CDR1 and CDR2 are SGDLS and YYNGEE. CDR3 length: 15 residues.

On this clonotype itself: A much bigger clone sits one base away, suggesting this may be a read error. This chain links TRBV30 with TRBJ1-1; D not resolved. CDR1 is GTSNPN, CDR2 SVGIG, per germline (reference sequence). The CDR3 length is 12 residues. CDR3 protein: CAWKAPNAEAFF. The CDR3 DNA follows: TGTGCCTGGAAGGCGCCGAACGCTGAAGCTTTCTTT.

The chain joins TRBV10-1 to TRBJ2-2; D might be TRBD1 or TRBD2, each matching 6 bases. This CDR3 is built from 14 residues. V lost 7 bases to trimming and J lost 1 base, with 10 bases between them. Germline CDR1 is WNHNN and CDR2 is SYGVQD (reference sequence). CDR3 sequence reads: CASKGGWNTGELFF. As DNA, the CDR3 is TGCGCCAGCAAGGGGGGATGGAACACCGGGGAGCTGTTTTTT.

This clonotype was found once. A much larger clone lies one base from this, so it may be a read error. The CDR3 protein is CASAFSGELLF. DNA of the CDR3: TGTGCCAGCGCCTTTTCCGGGGAGCTGCTTTTT. The chain couples TRBV12-3 or TRBV12-4 to TRBJ2-2; perhaps TRBD2 as D (5 bases). The CDR3 loop spans 11 amino acids.

This clonotype has only a few counts. This rearrangement joins TRBV7-3 to TRBJ2-1; 8 bases align to TRBD2. Germline CDR1 SGHTA, CDR2 FQGTGA. Trimming removed 3 bases from V and 2 bases from J; junction bases left unmatched: 6. The CDR3 loop spans 16 amino acids. CDR3 DNA: TGTGCCAGCAGCTTGTATAGCGGGATCACCTACAATGAGCAGTTCTTC. Protein product: CASSLYSGITYNEQFF.

This clonotype occurred a few times. The junction departs from germline at one end; a sequencing error may be responsible. The V call is TRBV5-1, the J call TRBJ1-1, with 9 bases aligning to TRBD1. The CDR3 spans 16 residues. The germline V gene encodes CDR1 SGHRS and CDR2 YFSETQ. CDR3 nucleotides: TGTGCCAGCAGCTTATACGAGACAGGGGGGAACACTGAAGCTTTCTTT. Its protein product is CASSLYETGGNTEAFF.

This clonotype appeared many times. This chain links TRBV5-5 with TRBJ1-5, with 9 bases lining up with TRBD1. Germline CDR1 is SGHKS and CDR2 is YYEKEE (reference sequence). The length of the CDR3 is 14 residues. The junction had 7 bases not matched to a gene; V was cut back by 4 bases and J by 8 bases. The CDR3 protein is CASSGGTGLEPQHF. The CDR3 DNA follows: TGTGCCAGCAGCGGAGGGACAGGGTTGGAGCCCCAGCATTTT.

The chain carries TRBV4-1 and TRBJ2-2; a weak D match, TRBD2 (6 bases). CDR1 is MGHRA and CDR2 is YSYEKL in the germline V gene. The V and J ends lost 4 bases and 7 bases respectively, with 16 bases between them. This CDR3 comprises 15 residues. CDR3 bases: TGCGCCAGCAGCCCGCGGGGTCCTCCGGACGGGGAGCTGTTTTTT. The encoded protein is CASSPRGPPDGELFF.

In its sample, this clonotype was seen many times. The V gene is TRBV30, the J gene TRBJ2-1; 7 positions agree with TRBD1. The V segment lost 1 base and the J segment 7 bases; nucleotides outside the gene matches: 4. This CDR3 has 13 residues. Germline V gives CDR1 GTSNPN, CDR2 SVGIG (reference sequence). The DNA for the CDR3 is TGTGCCTGGAGTGGGGCGACAGGGAATGAGCAGTTCTTC. It specifies CAWSGATGNEQFF.

J is TRBJ1-4 and V is TRBV6-1; a weak D match, TRBD1 (5 bases). CDR3 length equals 14 residues. The germline V and J ends were trimmed by 6 bases and 5 bases, with 13 bases remaining between them. Per the germline V gene, CDR1 is MNHNS and CDR2 is SASEGT. The CDR3 here is CASSDRKINEKLFF. The CDR3 DNA sequence: TGTGCCAGCAGCGACAGAAAGATAAATGAAAAACTGTTTTTT.

This clonotype was counted at least ten times. This chain uses TRBV12-3 or TRBV12-4 with TRBJ2-5; D is perhaps TRBD1 (6 bases). Trimming removed 5 bases at V and 3 bases at J, with 13 bases between. The CDR3 spans 14 residues. DNA for the CDR3: TGTGCCAGCAGTCCCGAGGGGGTCGAAGAGACCCAGTACTTC. This gives the protein CASSPEGVEETQYF.

In its sample, this clonotype was seen many times. This chain uses TRBV5-1 with TRBJ2-3; 8 bases map to TRBD2. CDR1 SGHRS and CDR2 YFSETQ come from the germline V gene. This CDR3 region has 17 residues. J gave up 5 bases and V 4 bases, and 15 bases lay outside the gene matches. The CDR3 nucleotides read TGCGCCAGCAGCCTCGTTTTTGCTAGCGGGCAAGGAGATACGCAGTATTTT. Protein: CASSLVFASGQGDTQYF.

This sequence joins TRBV11-2 and TRBJ2-3; 10 bases map to TRBD2. V lost 5 bases and J lost 5; bases outside the gene matches: 7. The CDR3 loop spans 15 amino acids. The V gene's germline CDR1 is SGHAT and CDR2 FQNNGV. The CDR3 loop reads CASSPPPSGRDTQYF. The CDR3 region has the DNA TGTGCCAGCAGCCCCCCGCCTAGCGGGAGAGATACGCAGTATTTT.

There are a few counts of this clonotype. One junction end does not reproduce the germline sequence, and a read error may be involved. This chain uses TRBV12-3 or TRBV12-4 with TRBJ2-5; D ambiguous. The CDR3 runs to 14 residues. The CDR3 nucleotides read TGTGCCAGCAGTTTAGTTCCAGCCCAAGAGGCCCAGTACTTC. Its translation is CASSLVPAQEAQYF.

This clonotype was seen at least ten times. This chain joins TRBV6-5 and TRBJ2-1; maybe TRBD2 (5 bases). Germline values: CDR1 MNHEY, CDR2 SVGAGI. This CDR3 contains 13 residues. V lost 1 base and J 5 bases, leaving 6 bases between the germline ends. The CDR3 loop reads CASSYYGNNEQFF. The CDR3 DNA is TGTGCCAGCAGTTACTACGGGAACAATGAGCAGTTCTTC.

The CDR3 coding sequence is TGTGCCAGCAGCTTTCGGACAGGGGGGGGTGAGCAGTTCTTC. It yields the protein CASSFRTGGGEQFF. The V gene is TRBV7-2, the J gene TRBJ2-1; 10 nucleotides agree with TRBD1. Trimming cost V 3 bases and J 9 bases; bases outside gene matches: 5. Per germline, CDR1 SGHTA and CDR2 FQGNSA. The length of the CDR3 is 14 residues.

This clonotype was counted many times. The chain combines TRBV15 with TRBJ1-4; TRBD1 matches 9 bases. Germline-derived CDR1 and CDR2 are LNHNV and YYDKDF (reference sequence). CDR3 length equals 14 residues. The J segment lost 7 bases and the V segment lost 3 bases, leaving 3 bases of the junction unmatched. In nucleotides, the CDR3 is TGTGCCACCAGCAGGGACAGGGGCGGTGAAAAACTGTTTTTT. It codes for CATSRDRGGEKLFF.

Comments on this clonotype: This could be a read error, since a much larger clone is one nucleotide away. The gene calls are TRBV11-1 and TRBJ2-5; no clear D. This CDR3 contains 15 residues. Per the germline V gene, CDR1 is SGHAT and CDR2 is FQDESV (reference sequence). The V and J ends lost 3 bases and 5 bases respectively, with 16 bases between them. Here the CDR3 reads CASSLQDKLRETQYF. The CDR3 bases are TGTGCCAGCAGCTTGCAAGACAAGCTCCGGGAGACCCAGTACTTC.